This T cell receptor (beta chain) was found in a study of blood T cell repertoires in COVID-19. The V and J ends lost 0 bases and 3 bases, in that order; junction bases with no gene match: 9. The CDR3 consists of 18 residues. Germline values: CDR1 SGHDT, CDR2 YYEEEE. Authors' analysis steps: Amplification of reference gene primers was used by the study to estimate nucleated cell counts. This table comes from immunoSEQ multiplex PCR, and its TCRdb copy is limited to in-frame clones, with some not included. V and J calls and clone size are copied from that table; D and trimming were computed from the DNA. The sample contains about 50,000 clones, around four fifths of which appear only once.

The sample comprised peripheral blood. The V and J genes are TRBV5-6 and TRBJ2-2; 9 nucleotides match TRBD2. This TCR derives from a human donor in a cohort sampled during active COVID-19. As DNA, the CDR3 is TGTGCCAGCAGCTTGGTGTTTAGCGGGGGAATGGACACCGGGGAGCTGTTTTTT. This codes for CASSLVFSGGMDTGELFF.